One and the same sample provided the 20 T cell receptor beta chains below, sequenced in a study of STAT5B mutations in CD4+ large granular lymphocyte leukemia. Assay used: immunoSEQ multiplex PCR; TCRdb lists only in-frame clones, some missing. There are approximately 35,000 clones in the sample; 65% to 80% occur only once, and about 2.5% lies in the top ten. Sequencing was done on a sample of CD4+ T cells from blood buffy coats. Receptor source: a human donor in good health.

This clone was seen a handful of times. This chain joins TRBV11-2 and TRBJ1-1; D unclear. The CDR3 contains 12 residues. The V gene's germline CDR1 is SGHAT and CDR2 FQNNGV. Trimming pared 3 bases from V and 11 bases from J, leaving 13 bases between. The CDR3: CASSFPWSGAFF. CDR3 bases: TGTGCCAGCAGCTTCCCTTGGTCCGGGGCTTTCTTT.

The chain links TRBV9 to TRBJ2-3; D remains ambiguous. Trimming removed 2 bases at V and 1 base at J, with 11 bases between. Germline V gene lookup returns CDR1 SGDLS and CDR2 YYNGEE. CDR3 length: 15 amino acids. The CDR3 bases are TGTGCCAGCAGCGTGAACCCTTGGGGCACAGATACGCAGTATTTT. Protein: CASSVNPWGTDTQYF.

V is TRBV11-2 and J is TRBJ2-1; TRBD1 aligns across 7 bases. This CDR3 is 14 amino acids long. Germline loops: CDR1 SGHAT, CDR2 FQNNGV. V was pared by 3 bases and J by 3 bases, with 2 bases of the junction left unmatched. CDR3 protein: CASSFGTDYNEQFF. The DNA of the CDR3 is TGTGCCAGCAGCTTCGGGACAGACTACAATGAGCAGTTCTTC.

This clone was seen once. The genes are TRBV19 and TRBJ1-2; D is undetermined. Germline-derived CDR1 and CDR2 are LNHDA and SQIVND (reference sequence). The CDR3 covers 14 residues. V lost 3 bases and J lost 6, with 14 bases in between. The CDR3 reads CASSIMAAGNGYTF. CDR3 nucleotide sequence: TGTGCCAGTAGTATCATGGCAGCGGGAAATGGCTACACCTTC. Together with reference TRBV19 and TRBJ1-2, the CDR3 gives the full variable domain: DGGITQSPKYLFRKEGQNVTLSCEQNLNHDAMYWYRQDPGQGLRLIYYSQIVNDFQKGDIAEGYSVSREKKESFPLTVTSAQKNPTAFYLCASSIMAAGNGYTFGSGTRLTVV.

The rearrangement joins TRBV6-5 to TRBJ1-5; D is unresolved. Germline CDR1 is MNHEY and CDR2 is SVGAGI. The germline V and J ends were trimmed by 2 bases and 5 bases, with 10 bases remaining between them. The CDR3 runs 14 residues. DNA for the CDR3: TGTGCCAGCAGTTACGGAGGGAGGTATCAGCCCCAGCATTTT. It yields the protein CASSYGGRYQPQHF.

The gene calls are TRBV16 and TRBJ2-7; D call uncertain. This CDR3 region has 14 residues. V lost 4 bases and J 7 bases, leaving 17 bases between the germline ends. The germline CDR1 and CDR2 sequences are KGHSY and FQNENV. CDR3 coding DNA: TGTGCCAGCAGCCGCACGGGCTCAACCCAGGAGCAGTACTTC. It translates to CASSRTGSTQEQYF.

This clone was seen once. CDR3 coding DNA: TGTGCCAGCAGTGAGGGGGCTGAGGGTTCACCCCTCCACTTT. Translated: CASSEGAEGSPLHF. This sequence joins TRBV6-1 and TRBJ1-6; TRBD1 is a possible D gene (6 bases). There are 14 residues in the CDR3. CDR1 MNHNS and CDR2 SASEGT come from the germline V gene. Trimming took 3 bases from V and 9 from J, leaving 12 bases between them.

This clone was found a few times. This chain joins TRBV6-1 and TRBJ1-1; TRBD1 matches at 7 bases. Germline values: CDR1 MNHNS, CDR2 SASEGT. The CDR3 is 15 residues long. After removal of 5 bases from V and 1 base from J, the junction contained 7 bases not matched to a gene. CDR3 coding DNA: TGTGCCAGCAGTTCGCGACAGGGCGGGAACACTGAAGCTTTCTTT. It specifies CASSSRQGGNTEAFF.

The chain has TRBV6-1 and TRBJ1-1, with D maybe TRBD1 (5 bases). In germline, CDR1 is MNHNS, CDR2 SASEGT. The CDR3 totals 16 residues. Trimming took off 0 bases at V and 1 base at J, with 12 bases between the two ends. The CDR3 loop is CASSEARGLTNTEAFF. CDR3 nucleotides: TGTGCCAGCAGTGAAGCCCGGGGACTGACGAACACTGAAGCTTTCTTT.

The gene calls are TRBV28 and TRBJ1-2; TRBD1 matches at 10 bases. The CDR3 contains 14 residues. Trimming cost V 6 bases and J 8 bases; bases outside gene matches: 9. CDR1 and CDR2 from the germline V gene are MDHEN and SYDVKM. The CDR3 DNA follows: TGTGCCAGCAGGCCTCCCGGGACAGGGGAGGGCTACACCTTC. This translates into CASRPPGTGEGYTF.

This rearrangement joins TRBV29-1 to TRBJ2-7; D is possibly TRBD2 (6 bases). The CDR3 runs to 12 residues. The V gene's germline CDR1 is SQVTM and CDR2 ANQGSEA. V lost 4 bases, J lost 2 bases, and 9 bases lay in between. CDR3 DNA: TGCAGCGTTGCGGCTAGCGCCTACGAGCAGTACTTC. Translation: CSVAASAYEQYF.

The gene calls are TRBV7-9 and TRBJ1-5, with 7 bases fitting TRBD1. Germline assignment: CDR1 SEHNR and CDR2 FQNEAQ (reference sequence). V lost 8 bases and J lost 9; bases outside the gene matches: 10. CDR3 length equals 13 residues. CDR3 in DNA: TGTGCCAGCGGGGGTCAGGGGGGAGGGCCCCAGCATTTT. This sequence encodes CASGGQGGGPQHF.

The CDR3 loop is CASSSKAHTHRATEAFF. The CDR3 region has the DNA TGTGCCAGTAGTTCAAAGGCCCACACTCACAGGGCCACTGAAGCTTTCTTT. The V call is TRBV19, the J call TRBJ1-1; TRBD1 is a possible D gene (6 bases). Germline CDR1 and CDR2: LNHDA and SQIVND (reference sequence). V was trimmed by 5 bases and J by 4 bases, leaving 23 bases between them. The CDR3 sequence is 17 residues long.

This chain connects TRBV2 to TRBJ2-7; 10 positions agree with TRBD1. CDR1 SNHLY and CDR2 FYNNEI come from the germline V gene. The CDR3 consists of 14 residues. Germline trimming cut 6 bases from V and 3 bases from J; bases unmatched to any gene: 5. This CDR3 is CASSRDRGIYEQYF. The CDR3 region has the DNA TGTGCCAGCAGCCGGGACAGGGGTATCTACGAGCAGTACTTC.

J is TRBJ2-7 and V is TRBV5-4; 10 bases fit TRBD1. V shed 5 bases and J 6 bases; nucleotides not matched to a gene: 8. Germline CDR1 SGHNT, CDR2 YYREEE (reference sequence). CDR3 length: 14 amino acids. The CDR3 protein is CASRRPGQGSEQYF. In DNA form, the CDR3 reads TGTGCCAGCAGGCGACCGGGACAGGGGAGCGAGCAGTACTTC.

The chain combines TRBV6-4 with TRBJ1-1; D ambiguous. The germline V and J ends were trimmed by 4 bases and 2 bases, with 8 bases remaining between them. CDR1 and CDR2 (germline): MRHNA, SNTAGT. This CDR3 is built from 13 residues. The DNA of the CDR3 is TGTGCCAGCAGTGTAACCGTTAACACTGAAGCTTTCTTT. This encodes CASSVTVNTEAFF.

A single count supports this clone. The chain couples TRBV11-2 to TRBJ2-7; tentative D call: TRBD2 (7 bases). The germline V and J ends were trimmed by 5 bases and 3 bases, with 29 bases remaining between them. The CDR3 covers 19 residues. Germline V CDR1 and CDR2: SGHAT, FQNNGV. As DNA, the CDR3 is TGTGCCAGCAGCCGTGGGGGGCTAGCGGAGCTCATATCCCTCTACGAGCAGTACTTC. Its protein is CASSRGGLAELISLYEQYF.

This chain joins TRBV29-1 and TRBJ1-1, with unresolved D. CDR1 SQVTM and CDR2 ANQGSEA come from the germline V gene. Trimming pared 6 bases from V and 3 bases from J, leaving 17 bases between. The CDR3 is made up of 14 amino acids. The CDR3 protein is CSVGRVAQDTEAFF. In DNA form, the CDR3 reads TGCAGCGTAGGAAGGGTGGCTCAGGACACTGAAGCTTTCTTT.

The V and J genes are TRBV30 and TRBJ1-4; D is ambiguous. The CDR3 is 16 amino acids. Trimming stripped 5 bases from V and 7 bases from J, with 23 bases between. Germline assignment: CDR1 GTSNPN and CDR2 SVGIG (reference sequence). In DNA, the CDR3 is TGTGCCTGGGGGCGGGCCCCAACCGCCCCGGGTGAAAAACTGTTTTTT. Residues: CAWGRAPTAPGEKLFF.

The gene calls are TRBV19 and TRBJ1-2, with TRBD1 matching over 9 bases. This CDR3 is built from 15 residues. Per the germline V gene, CDR1 is LNHDA and CDR2 is SQIVND (reference sequence). The junction had 9 bases not matched to a gene; V was cut back by 4 bases and J by 6 bases. This chain's CDR3 is CASSNQPGQGNGYTF. CDR3 DNA sequence: TGTGCCAGTAGTAATCAACCGGGACAGGGTAATGGCTACACCTTC. Drawing the rest from reference TRBV19 and TRBJ1-2, the complete variable domain is DGGITQSPKYLFRKEGQNVTLSCEQNLNHDAMYWYRQDPGQGLRLIYYSQIVNDFQKGDIAEGYSVSREKKESFPLTVTSAQKNPTAFYLCASSNQPGQGNGYTFGSGTRLTVV.